The 26 T cell receptor beta chains given below trace back to one sample, sequenced in a study of coeliac disease (dated by TCRdb to the early 2020s). The library came from the immunoSEQ multiplex PCR assay. Sourced from immuneACCESS, this table was stored by TCRdb with only in-frame sequences that have V and J called. A share of the clones is absent; for the studies checked, an unresolved V gene accounts for under half, and the remainder has no known explanation. The sample data list 4,000 to 5,500 clones, and about 71% of these were observed just once. 5% to 7% of the sample belongs to the ten largest clones. Sample: lymphocytes from the gut lamina propria. The cell subset or site label for this specimen denotes: lamina propria cell (LPC) fraction of small intestinal biopsy. The source is a young man with celiac disease on a gluten-free diet.

V is TRBV28 and J is TRBJ1-3; D not resolved. The germline V and J ends were trimmed by 5 bases and 0 bases, with 11 bases remaining between them. From germline, CDR1 is MDHEN and CDR2 SYDVKM. The CDR3 runs to 15 residues. In DNA form, the CDR3 reads TGTGCCAGCAGTCCAGGACTGAGCTCTGGAAACACCATATATTTT. Its protein product is CASSPGLSSGNTIYF.

The chain couples TRBV19 to TRBJ2-7; 8 bases are a match to TRBD1. Germline values: CDR1 LNHDA, CDR2 SQIVND (reference sequence). This CDR3 is 15 amino acids long. V gave up 4 bases and J gave up 2 bases; unmatched junction bases: 7. The CDR3 nucleotides read TGTGCCAGTAGTAAGGTCTGGACAGGGACCTACGAGCAGTACTTC. Translating it yields CASSKVWTGTYEQYF. The whole variable domain, filled in from reference TRBV19 and TRBJ2-7, reads DGGITQSPKYLFRKEGQNVTLSCEQNLNHDAMYWYRQDPGQGLRLIYYSQIVNDFQKGDIAEGYSVSREKKESFPLTVTSAQKNPTAFYLCASSKVWTGTYEQYFGPGTRLTVT.

V gene TRBV12-5 combines with J gene TRBJ2-5; TRBD2 agrees at 11 bases. Trimming took 0 bases from V and 5 from J; bases not matched to a gene: 17. The CDR3 consists of 20 residues. Germline values: CDR1 LGHNT, CDR2 FRNRAP. DNA of the CDR3: TGTGCTAGTGGTTTGGTATGGGTGCGGGGGGGACTAGCGGATGTTGAGACCCAGTACTTC. Protein: CASGLVWVRGGLADVETQYF.

Within the sample, this clone is large (0.1 to 1%). The chain has TRBV30 and TRBJ2-7; possibly TRBD1 for D (7 bases). The germline V gene has CDR1 GTSNPN and CDR2 SVGIG (reference sequence). Trimming took 0 bases from V and 3 from J, leaving 12 bases between them. The CDR3 spans 14 residues. The CDR3: CAWSVSRGDYEQYF. DNA of the CDR3: TGTGCCTGGAGTGTCTCCAGGGGGGACTACGAGCAGTACTTC.

This clone was observed a single time. Written as DNA, the CDR3 is TGTGCCAGCAGCCAATTCAGATTTCGACTGTTTTTT. It encodes CASSQFRFRLFF. The V call is TRBV14, the J call TRBJ1-4; the D is unclear. Trimming took 2 bases from V and 13 from J, leaving 11 bases between them. Germline V gene lookup returns CDR1 SGHDN and CDR2 FVKESK. The CDR3 has 12 residues. The whole variable domain, remainder taken from reference TRBV14 and TRBJ1-4, is EAGVTQFPSHSVIEKGQTVTLRCDPISGHDNLYWYRRVMGKEIKFLLHFVKESKQDESGMPNNRFLAERTGGTYSTLKVQPAELEDSGVYFCASSQFRFRLFFGSGTQLSVL.

The V gene is TRBV4-2, the J gene TRBJ1-2; the D is unclear. There are 13 residues in the CDR3. The V gene's germline CDR1 is LGHNA and CDR2 YNFKEQ. The germline V and J ends were trimmed by 4 bases and 3 bases, with 9 bases remaining between them. CDR3 nucleotides: TGTGCCAGCAGCCGGACTTTGGACTATGGCTACACCTTC. Its translation is CASSRTLDYGYTF.

The chain combines TRBV9 with TRBJ1-2; no clear D. The CDR3 has 12 amino acids. Germline V gene lookup returns CDR1 SGDLS and CDR2 YYNGEE. Trimming stripped 4 bases from V and 2 bases from J, with 6 bases between. CDR3 nucleotides: TGTGCCAGCAGCCCTATCAACTATGGCTACACCTTC. This translates into CASSPINYGYTF.

The CDR3 region is CASSQFSTGVGEKLFF. CDR3 in DNA: TGCGCCAGCAGCCAGTTTTCGACAGGGGTGGGAGAAAAACTGTTTTTT. The chain links TRBV4-3 to TRBJ1-4, with TRBD1 matching 8 bases. V was pared by 3 bases and J by 8 bases, with 11 bases of the junction left unmatched. The CDR3 extends over 16 amino acids. The V gene's germline CDR1 is LGHNA and CDR2 YSLEER.

Concerning this clone itself: This sample also contains other DNA sequences that code for the same CDR3. This chain connects TRBV7-2 to TRBJ1-5; 8 bases are shared with TRBD1. The CDR3 covers 13 residues. Germline CDR1 and CDR2: SGHTA and FQGNSA. With 4 bases clipped from V and 4 bases from J, the junction kept 0 bases outside the gene matches. The CDR3 DNA is TGTGCCAGCAGCTACAGGGGGAATCAGCCCCAGCATTTT. This gives the protein CASSYRGNQPQHF.

The chain carries TRBV5-1 and TRBJ2-3; TRBD1 aligns across 9 bases. J lost 4 bases, V lost 6 bases, and 6 bases had no gene match. The CDR3 consists of 14 residues. CDR1 SGHRS and CDR2 YFSETQ come from the germline V gene. This chain's CDR3 is CASTDRGNADTQYF. The CDR3 nucleotides read TGCGCCAGCACCGACAGGGGGAATGCAGATACGCAGTATTTT.

The chain carries TRBV2 and TRBJ2-2; 7 bases fit TRBD1. This CDR3 comprises 15 residues. Germline V gives CDR1 SNHLY, CDR2 FYNNEI. Trimming at V came to 5 bases and at J to 4 bases, leaving 7 bases not matched to a gene. CDR3 region: CASSPRQGGTGELFF. The DNA for the CDR3 is TGTGCCAGCAGTCCAAGACAGGGTGGCACCGGGGAGCTGTTTTTT.

V is TRBV5-5 and J is TRBJ1-1; D remains unclear. The CDR3 contains 13 residues. Germline V lookup: CDR1 SGHKS, CDR2 YYEKEE (reference sequence). The germline V and J ends were trimmed by 5 bases and 1 base, with 9 bases remaining between them. The CDR3 here is CASSWRGNTEAFF. In DNA, the CDR3 is TGTGCCAGCAGTTGGCGGGGGAACACTGAAGCTTTCTTT.

This clone was seen a single time. The J gene is TRBJ1-2, the V gene TRBV18; weak D call: TRBD1 (5 bases). The germline gives CDR1 KGHSH, CDR2 LQKENI. Between the trimmed V and J ends, which lost 3 bases and 6 bases, there was a span of 14 bases. The CDR3 is 14 amino acids. The CDR3 loop is CASSPGREAHGYTF. The DNA of the CDR3 is TGTGCCAGCTCACCGGGCAGGGAAGCTCATGGCTACACCTTC.

This chain connects TRBV11-2 to TRBJ1-1; 11 bases align to TRBD1. The CDR3 has 15 amino acids. V gave up 5 bases and J gave up 5 bases; unmatched junction bases: 7. Germline loops: CDR1 SGHAT, CDR2 FQNNGV. The CDR3 bases are TGTGCCAGCAGCCAATCCCGGGACAGGGGGACTGAAGCTTTCTTT. It translates to CASSQSRDRGTEAFF.

This chain joins TRBV5-1 and TRBJ1-1; maybe TRBD1 (5 bases). This CDR3 is built from 15 residues. The germline V and J ends were trimmed by 0 bases and 5 bases, with 14 bases remaining between them. Germline V CDR1 and CDR2: SGHRS, YFSETQ. CDR3 loop: CASSLASGGVTEAFF. The CDR3 DNA reads as TGCGCCAGCAGCTTGGCCTCCGGGGGAGTAACTGAAGCTTTCTTT.

J is TRBJ1-4 and V is TRBV7-2; tentative D call: TRBD1 (5 bases). V was clipped by 5 bases and J by 10 bases, with 20 bases between them. CDR3 length equals 15 residues. Germline V lookup: CDR1 SGHTA, CDR2 FQGNSA. CDR3 in amino acids: CASSTYSGVSGKLFF. The CDR3 DNA sequence: TGTGCCAGCAGCACTTATTCGGGGGTATCAGGAAAACTGTTTTTT. Based on the CDR3 plus reference TRBV7-2 and TRBJ1-4, the full variable domain is GAGVSQSPSNKVTEKGKDVELRCDPISGHTALYWYRQSLGQGLEFLIYFQGNSAPDKSGLPSDRFSAERTGGSVSTLTIQRTQQEDSAVYLCASSTYSGVSGKLFFGSGTQLSVL.

The genes are TRBV5-6 and TRBJ1-4; 9 bases match TRBD1. After removal of 4 bases from V and 7 bases from J, the junction contained 8 bases not matched to a gene. Per the germline V gene, CDR1 is SGHDT and CDR2 is YYEEEE. The CDR3 runs 15 residues. The CDR3 DNA is TGTGCCAGCAGCAATCTACAGGGGGCAGGTGAAAAACTGTTTTTT. It yields the protein CASSNLQGAGEKLFF.

The chain uses TRBV29-1 and TRBJ2-1; no clear D. Germline V CDR1 and CDR2: SQVTM, ANQGSEA. This CDR3 has 10 residues. Trimming took 7 bases from V and 15 from J, leaving 16 bases between them. The chain's CDR3 is CSGVHGWRFF. Written as DNA, the CDR3 is TGCAGCGGTGTACACGGGTGGCGGTTCTTC.

The V and J genes are TRBV5-1 and TRBJ2-2; the D gene is possibly TRBD2 (5 bases). This CDR3 has 13 residues. V lost 5 bases to trimming and J lost 6 bases, with 11 bases between them. The germline CDR1 and CDR2 sequences are SGHRS and YFSETQ. CDR3 protein: CASSPGSSGELFF. DNA for the CDR3: TGCGCCAGCAGTCCTGGGAGTTCCGGGGAGCTGTTTTTT.

V is TRBV4-3 and J is TRBJ2-7, with 8 bases lining up with TRBD1. The CDR3 length is 16 residues. Germline assignment: CDR1 LGHNA and CDR2 YSLEER. J was trimmed by 2 bases and V by 1 base; bases with no gene match: 7. CDR3 sequence reads: CASSQGRDRQTYEQYF. The CDR3 coding sequence is TGCGCCAGCAGCCAAGGTCGGGACAGGCAGACCTACGAGCAGTACTTC.

This clone has only a few counts. The chain carries TRBV29-1 and TRBJ1-1; 8 bases align to TRBD1. In germline, CDR1 is SQVTM, CDR2 ANQGSEA. Trimming took 4 bases from V and 7 from J; bases not matched to a gene: 11. The CDR3 runs 14 residues. Written as DNA, the CDR3 is TGCAGCGTTGTATCAGCCAGGGGGCGCTTTGAAGCTTTCTTT. It specifies CSVVSARGRFEAFF.

The CDR3 coding sequence is TGTGCCAGCAGCGCCGGGACTAGCGGGGGGCGCGGGGAGACCCAGTACTTC. As protein: CASSAGTSGGRGETQYF. This chain uses TRBV9 with TRBJ2-5, with TRBD2 identical over 15 bases. There are 17 residues in the CDR3. The V segment lost 3 bases and the J segment 5 bases; nucleotides outside the gene matches: 8. Germline V gene sequence: CDR1 SGDLS, CDR2 YYNGEE.

V and J are TRBV9 and TRBJ1-3; TRBD1 aligns across 7 bases. The CDR3 runs to 16 residues. Germline V CDR1 and CDR2: SGDLS, YYNGEE. Unmatched junction bases numbered 6, after V lost 0 bases and J lost 3 bases. The CDR3 DNA reads TGTGCCAGCAGCGTAGCCCCAGACAGGGTTGGAAACACCATATATTTT. Translation gives CASSVAPDRVGNTIYF.

The V gene is TRBV29-1, the J gene TRBJ1-1, with D perhaps matching TRBD1 (6 bases). The CDR3 loop spans 14 amino acids. The V end was cut by 5 bases, the J end by 4 bases, with 17 bases between. The germline gives CDR1 SQVTM, CDR2 ANQGSEA. The CDR3 region has the DNA TGCAGCGTTCACGGACAGCTTAGCGTCACTGAAGCTTTCTTT. Its translation: CSVHGQLSVTEAFF.

The J gene is TRBJ2-1, the V gene TRBV5-4; D unclear. V was clipped by 0 bases and J by 5 bases, with 3 bases between them. The CDR3 totals 12 residues. In germline, CDR1 is SGHNT, CDR2 YYREEE (reference sequence). CDR3 sequence (DNA): TGTGCCAGCAGCTTGGCAGACAATGAGCAGTTCTTC. Translating it yields CASSLADNEQFF.

V gene TRBV2 combines with J gene TRBJ2-1, with D perhaps TRBD1 (5 bases). Germline CDR1 and CDR2: SNHLY and FYNNEI. Deletions cut 8 bases from V and 2 bases from J, with 16 bases between. This CDR3 region has 15 residues. The CDR3 coding sequence is TGTGCCAGCCAAAGCCGACAGAAAACCTACAATGAGCAGTTCTTC. Translation: CASQSRQKTYNEQFF.